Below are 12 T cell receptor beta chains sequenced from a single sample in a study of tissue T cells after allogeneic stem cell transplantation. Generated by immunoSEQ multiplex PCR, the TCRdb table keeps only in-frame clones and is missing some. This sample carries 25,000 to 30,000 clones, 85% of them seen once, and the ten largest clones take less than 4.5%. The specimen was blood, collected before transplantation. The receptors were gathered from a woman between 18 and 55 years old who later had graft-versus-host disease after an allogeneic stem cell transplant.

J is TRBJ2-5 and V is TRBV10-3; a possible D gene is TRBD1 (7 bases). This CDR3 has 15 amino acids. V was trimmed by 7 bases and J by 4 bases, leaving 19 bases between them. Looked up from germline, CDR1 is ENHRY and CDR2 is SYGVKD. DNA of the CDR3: TGTGCCATCACCGCCGACAGGGCGGGAAGAGAGACCCAGTACTTC. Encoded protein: CAITADRAGRETQYF.

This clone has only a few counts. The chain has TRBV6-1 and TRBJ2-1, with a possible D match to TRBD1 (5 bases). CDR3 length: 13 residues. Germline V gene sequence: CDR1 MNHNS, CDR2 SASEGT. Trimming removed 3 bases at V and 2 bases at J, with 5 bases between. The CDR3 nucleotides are TGTGCCAGCAGTGAGGACACCTACAATGAGCAGTTCTTC. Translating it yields CASSEDTYNEQFF.

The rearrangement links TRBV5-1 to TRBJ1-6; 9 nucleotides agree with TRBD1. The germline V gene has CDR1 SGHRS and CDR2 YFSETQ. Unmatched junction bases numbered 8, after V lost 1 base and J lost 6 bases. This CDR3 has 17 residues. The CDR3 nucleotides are TGCGCCAGCAGCTTGTCCATAGGACAGGGGACTAATTCACCCCTCCACTTT. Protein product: CASSLSIGQGTNSPLHF.

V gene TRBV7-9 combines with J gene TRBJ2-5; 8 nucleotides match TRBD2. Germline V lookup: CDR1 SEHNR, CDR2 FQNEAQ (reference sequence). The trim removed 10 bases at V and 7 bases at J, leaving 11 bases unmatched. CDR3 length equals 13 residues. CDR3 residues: CATNQRGIGTQYF. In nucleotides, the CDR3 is TGTGCCACCAACCAGCGGGGGATAGGGACCCAGTACTTC.

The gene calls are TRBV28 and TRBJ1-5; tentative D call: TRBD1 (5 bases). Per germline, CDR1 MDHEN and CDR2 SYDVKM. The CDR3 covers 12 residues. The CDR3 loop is CANGGLDQPQHF. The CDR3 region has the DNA TGTGCAAACGGGGGTCTTGATCAGCCCCAGCATTTT.

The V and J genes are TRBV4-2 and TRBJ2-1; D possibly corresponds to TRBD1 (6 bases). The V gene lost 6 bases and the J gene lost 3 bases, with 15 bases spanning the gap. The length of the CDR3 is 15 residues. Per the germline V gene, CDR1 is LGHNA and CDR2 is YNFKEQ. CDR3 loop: CASRESQGHYNEQFF. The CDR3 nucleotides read TGTGCCAGCAGGGAGTCACAGGGCCACTACAATGAGCAGTTCTTC.

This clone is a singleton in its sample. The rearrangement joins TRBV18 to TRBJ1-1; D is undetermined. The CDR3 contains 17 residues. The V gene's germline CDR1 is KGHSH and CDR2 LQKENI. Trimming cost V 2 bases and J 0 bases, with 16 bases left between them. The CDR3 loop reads CASSPAKPNLVNTEAFF. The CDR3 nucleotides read TGTGCCAGCTCACCAGCCAAGCCCAATTTAGTGAACACTGAAGCTTTCTTT.

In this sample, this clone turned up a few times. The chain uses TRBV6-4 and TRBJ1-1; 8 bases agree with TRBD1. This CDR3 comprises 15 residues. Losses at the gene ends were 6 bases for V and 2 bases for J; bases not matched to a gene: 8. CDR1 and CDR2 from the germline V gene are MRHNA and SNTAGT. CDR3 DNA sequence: TGTGCCAGCAGGCAACGGACAGGGAATAACACTGAAGCTTTCTTT. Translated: CASRQRTGNNTEAFF.

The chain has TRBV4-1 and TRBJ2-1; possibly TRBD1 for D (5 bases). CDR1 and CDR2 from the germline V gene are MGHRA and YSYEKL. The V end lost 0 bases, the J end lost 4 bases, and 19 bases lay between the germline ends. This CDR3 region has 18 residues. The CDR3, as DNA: TGCGCCAGCAGCCAAGATTTGGGGCGTTCGCCCTTATACAATGAGCAGTTCTTC. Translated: CASSQDLGRSPLYNEQFF.

The CDR3 reads CASSPGGGQGNTEAFF. The CDR3 nucleotides read TGCGCCAGCAGCCCCGGCGGGGGACAGGGGAACACTGAAGCTTTCTTT. The chain employs TRBV5-1 and TRBJ1-1; 9 bases align to TRBD1. Germline-derived CDR1 and CDR2 are SGHRS and YFSETQ. V trimming: 4 bases; J trimming: 1 base; junction bases outside the gene matches: 8. This CDR3 is 16 amino acids long.

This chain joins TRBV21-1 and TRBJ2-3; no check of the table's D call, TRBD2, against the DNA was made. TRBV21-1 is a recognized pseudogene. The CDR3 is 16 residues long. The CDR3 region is CASSKGAVIGTDTQYF. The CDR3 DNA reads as TGTGCCAGCAGCAAAGGAGCGGTGATAGGGACAGATACGCAGTATTTT.

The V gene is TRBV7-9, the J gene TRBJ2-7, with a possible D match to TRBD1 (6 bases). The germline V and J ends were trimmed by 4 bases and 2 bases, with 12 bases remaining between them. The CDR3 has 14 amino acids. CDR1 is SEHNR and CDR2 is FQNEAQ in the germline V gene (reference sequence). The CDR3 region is CASSSSGAPYEQYF. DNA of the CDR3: TGTGCCAGCAGCTCCTCAGGGGCCCCCTACGAGCAGTACTTC.